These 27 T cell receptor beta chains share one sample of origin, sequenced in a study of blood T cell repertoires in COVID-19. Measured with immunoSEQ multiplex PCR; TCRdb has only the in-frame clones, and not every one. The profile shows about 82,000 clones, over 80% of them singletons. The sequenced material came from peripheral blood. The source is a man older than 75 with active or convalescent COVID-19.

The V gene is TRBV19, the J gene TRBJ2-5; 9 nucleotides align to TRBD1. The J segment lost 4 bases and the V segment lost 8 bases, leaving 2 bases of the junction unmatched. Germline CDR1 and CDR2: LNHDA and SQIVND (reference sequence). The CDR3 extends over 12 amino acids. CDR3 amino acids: CASSTGGETQYF. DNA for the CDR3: TGTGCCAGTTCGACAGGGGGAGAGACCCAGTACTTC.

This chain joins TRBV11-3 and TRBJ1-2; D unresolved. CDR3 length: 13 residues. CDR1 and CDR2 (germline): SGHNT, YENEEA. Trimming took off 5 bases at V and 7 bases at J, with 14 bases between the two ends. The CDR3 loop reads CASSPPGGGGYTF. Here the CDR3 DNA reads TGTGCCAGCAGCCCGCCAGGTGGTGGTGGCTACACCTTC.

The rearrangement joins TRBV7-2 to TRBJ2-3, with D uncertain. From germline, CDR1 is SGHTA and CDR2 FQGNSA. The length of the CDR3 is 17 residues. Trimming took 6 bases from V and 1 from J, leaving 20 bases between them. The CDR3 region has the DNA TGTGCCAGCAGTCATTCCTCCCCCCATGGCCGCACAGATACGCAGTATTTT. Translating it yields CASSHSSPHGRTDTQYF. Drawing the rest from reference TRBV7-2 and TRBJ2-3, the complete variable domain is GAGVSQSPSNKVTEKGKDVELRCDPISGHTALYWYRQSLGQGLEFLIYFQGNSAPDKSGLPSDRFSAERTGGSVSTLTIQRTQQEDSAVYLCASSHSSPHGRTDTQYFGPGTRLTVL.

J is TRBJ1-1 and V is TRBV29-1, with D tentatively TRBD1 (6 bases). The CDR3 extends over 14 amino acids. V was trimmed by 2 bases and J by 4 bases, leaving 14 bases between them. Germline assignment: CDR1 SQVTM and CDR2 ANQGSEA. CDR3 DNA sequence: TGCAGCGTTGAATTAGGCAGGGGATCCACTGAAGCTTTCTTT. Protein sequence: CSVELGRGSTEAFF. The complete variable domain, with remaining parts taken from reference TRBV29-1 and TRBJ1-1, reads SAVISQKPSRDICQRGTSLTIQCQVDSQVTMMFWYRQQPGQSLTLIATANQGSEATYESGFVIDKFPISRPNLTFSTLTVSNMSPEDSSIYLCSVELGRGSTEAFFGQGTRLTVV.

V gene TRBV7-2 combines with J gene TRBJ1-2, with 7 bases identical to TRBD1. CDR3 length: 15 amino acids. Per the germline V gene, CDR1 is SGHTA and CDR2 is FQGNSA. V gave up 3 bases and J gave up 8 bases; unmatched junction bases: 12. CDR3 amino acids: CASSFEGRGWVGYTF. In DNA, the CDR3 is TGTGCCAGCAGCTTTGAGGGCAGGGGGTGGGTCGGCTACACCTTC.

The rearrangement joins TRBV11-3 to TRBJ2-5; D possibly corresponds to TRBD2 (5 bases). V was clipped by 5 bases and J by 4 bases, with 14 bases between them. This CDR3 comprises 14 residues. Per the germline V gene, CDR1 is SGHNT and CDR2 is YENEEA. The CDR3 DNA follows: TGTGCCAGCAGCCCCCGACGGGGAACAGAGACCCAGTACTTC. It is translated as CASSPRRGTETQYF.

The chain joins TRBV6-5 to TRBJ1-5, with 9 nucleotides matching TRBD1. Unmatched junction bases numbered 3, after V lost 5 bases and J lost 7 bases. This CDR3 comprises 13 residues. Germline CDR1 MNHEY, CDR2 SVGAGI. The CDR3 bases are TGTGCCAGCAGTCGGGACAGGGACCAGCCCCAGCATTTT. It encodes CASSRDRDQPQHF.

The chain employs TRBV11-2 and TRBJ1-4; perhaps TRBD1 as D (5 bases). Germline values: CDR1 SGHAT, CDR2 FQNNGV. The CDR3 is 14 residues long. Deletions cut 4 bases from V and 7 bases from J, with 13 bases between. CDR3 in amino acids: CASSSTTRGEKLFF. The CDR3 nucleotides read TGTGCCAGCAGCTCTACCACAAGGGGTGAAAAACTGTTTTTT.

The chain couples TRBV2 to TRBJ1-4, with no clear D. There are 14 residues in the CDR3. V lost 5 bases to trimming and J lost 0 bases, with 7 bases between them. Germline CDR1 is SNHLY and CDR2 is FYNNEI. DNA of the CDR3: TGTGCCAGCAGTCGTGAGGCAACTAATGAAAAACTGTTTTTT. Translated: CASSREATNEKLFF.

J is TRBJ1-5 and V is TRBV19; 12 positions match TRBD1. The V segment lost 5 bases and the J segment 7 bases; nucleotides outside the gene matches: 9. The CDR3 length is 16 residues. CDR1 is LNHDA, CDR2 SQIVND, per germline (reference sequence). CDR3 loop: CASSPQGQGAGQPQHF. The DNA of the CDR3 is TGTGCCAGTAGTCCTCAGGGACAGGGGGCCGGACAGCCCCAGCATTTT.

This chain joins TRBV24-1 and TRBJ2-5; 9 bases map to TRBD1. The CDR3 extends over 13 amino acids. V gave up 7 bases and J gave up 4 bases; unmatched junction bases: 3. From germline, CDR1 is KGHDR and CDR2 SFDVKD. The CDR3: CATRRTGAETQYF. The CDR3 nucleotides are TGTGCCACCAGGAGGACAGGGGCAGAGACCCAGTACTTC.

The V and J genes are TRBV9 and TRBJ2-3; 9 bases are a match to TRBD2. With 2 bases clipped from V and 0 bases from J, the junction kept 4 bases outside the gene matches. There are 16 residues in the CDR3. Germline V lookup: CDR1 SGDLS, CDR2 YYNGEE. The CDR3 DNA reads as TGTGCCAGCAGCGTCTTAGCGGGGGAAAGCACAGATACGCAGTATTTT. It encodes CASSVLAGESTDTQYF. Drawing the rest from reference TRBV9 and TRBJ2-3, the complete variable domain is DSGVTQTPKHLITATGQRVTLRCSPRSGDLSVYWYQQSLDQGLQFLIQYYNGEERAKGNILERFSAQQFPDLHSELNLSSLELGDSALYFCASSVLAGESTDTQYFGPGTRLTVL.

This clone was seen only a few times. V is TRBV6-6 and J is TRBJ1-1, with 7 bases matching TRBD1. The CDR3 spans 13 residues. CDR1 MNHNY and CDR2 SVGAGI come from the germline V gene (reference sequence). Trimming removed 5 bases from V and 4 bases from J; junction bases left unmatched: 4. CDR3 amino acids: CASSRDSGTEAFF. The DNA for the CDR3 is TGTGCCAGCAGTCGGGACAGTGGCACTGAAGCTTTCTTT.

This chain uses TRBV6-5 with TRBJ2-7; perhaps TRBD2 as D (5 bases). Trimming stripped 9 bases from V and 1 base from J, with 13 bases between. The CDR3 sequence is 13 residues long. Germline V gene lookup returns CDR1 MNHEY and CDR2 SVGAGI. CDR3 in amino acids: CASASGFSYEQYV. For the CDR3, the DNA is TGTGCCAGTGCCTCGGGGTTTTCCTACGAGCAGTACGTC.

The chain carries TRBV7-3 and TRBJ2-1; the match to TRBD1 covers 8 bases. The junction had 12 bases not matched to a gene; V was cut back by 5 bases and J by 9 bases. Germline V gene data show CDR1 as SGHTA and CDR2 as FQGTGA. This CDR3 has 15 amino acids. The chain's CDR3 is CASSTQLTGATEQFF. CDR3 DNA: TGTGCCAGCAGCACGCAGTTGACAGGGGCAACTGAGCAGTTCTTC.

CDR3 nucleotides: TGTGCCAGCAGTGACTTGAGGGGGAGGGGGCAAGAGACCCAGTACTTC. The encoded protein is CASSDLRGRGQETQYF. The V call is TRBV2, the J call TRBJ2-5; a possible D gene is TRBD2 (7 bases). CDR1 is SNHLY, CDR2 FYNNEI, per germline. The CDR3 contains 16 residues. Deletions cut 3 bases from V and 2 bases from J, with 16 bases between.

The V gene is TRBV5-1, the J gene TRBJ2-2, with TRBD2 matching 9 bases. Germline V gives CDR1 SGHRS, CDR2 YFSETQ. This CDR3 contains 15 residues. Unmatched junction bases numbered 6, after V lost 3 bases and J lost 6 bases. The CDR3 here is CASSYLAGRAGELFF. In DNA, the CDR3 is TGCGCCAGCAGCTACCTAGCGGGGAGGGCCGGGGAGCTGTTTTTT.

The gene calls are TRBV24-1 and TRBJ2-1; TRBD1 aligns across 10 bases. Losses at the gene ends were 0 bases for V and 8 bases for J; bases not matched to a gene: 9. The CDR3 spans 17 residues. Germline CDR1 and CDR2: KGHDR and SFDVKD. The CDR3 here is CATSDLQGDRGIYEQFF. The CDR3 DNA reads TGTGCCACCAGTGATTTGCAAGGGGACAGGGGTATCTATGAGCAGTTCTTC.

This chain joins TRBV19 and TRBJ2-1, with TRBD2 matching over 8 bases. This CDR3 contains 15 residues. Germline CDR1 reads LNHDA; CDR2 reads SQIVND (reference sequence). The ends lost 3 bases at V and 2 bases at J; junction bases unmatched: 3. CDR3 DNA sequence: TGTGCCAGTAGTATTTCAGCGGGAGCCTACAATGAGCAGTTCTTC. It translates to CASSISAGAYNEQFF.

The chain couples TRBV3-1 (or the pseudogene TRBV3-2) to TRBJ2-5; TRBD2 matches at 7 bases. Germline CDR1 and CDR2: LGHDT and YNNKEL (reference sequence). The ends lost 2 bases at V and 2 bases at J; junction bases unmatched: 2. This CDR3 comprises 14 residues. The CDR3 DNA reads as TGTGCCAGCAGCCAATCACTAGCGCAAGAGACCCAGTACTTC. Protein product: CASSQSLAQETQYF.

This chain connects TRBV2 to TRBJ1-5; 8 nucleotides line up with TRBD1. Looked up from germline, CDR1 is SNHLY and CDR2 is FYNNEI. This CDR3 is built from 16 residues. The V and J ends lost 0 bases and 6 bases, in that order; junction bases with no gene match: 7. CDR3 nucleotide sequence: TGTGCCAGCAGTGAAGCTTCGCAGGGGGCGGGTCAGCCCCAGCATTTT. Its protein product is CASSEASQGAGQPQHF.

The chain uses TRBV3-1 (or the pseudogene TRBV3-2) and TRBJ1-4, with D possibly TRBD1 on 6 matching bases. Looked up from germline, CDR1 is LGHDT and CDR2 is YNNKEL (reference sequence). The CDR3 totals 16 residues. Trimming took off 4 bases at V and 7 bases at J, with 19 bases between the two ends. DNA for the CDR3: TGTGCCAGCAGCCTCCGAGCAGGGGTCTATGGTGAAAAACTGTTTTTT. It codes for CASSLRAGVYGEKLFF.

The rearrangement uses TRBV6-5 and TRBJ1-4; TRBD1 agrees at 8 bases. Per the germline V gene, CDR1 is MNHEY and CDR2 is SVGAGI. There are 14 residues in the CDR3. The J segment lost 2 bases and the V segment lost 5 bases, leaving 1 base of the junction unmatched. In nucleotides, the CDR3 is TGTGCCAGCAGTCGACAGGGGACTAATGAAAAACTGTTTTTT. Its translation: CASSRQGTNEKLFF.

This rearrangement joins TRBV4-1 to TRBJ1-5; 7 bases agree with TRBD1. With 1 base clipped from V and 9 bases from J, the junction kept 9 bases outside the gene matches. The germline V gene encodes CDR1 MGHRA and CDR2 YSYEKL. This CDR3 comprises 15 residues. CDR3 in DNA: TGCGCCAGCAGCCAAGGGACAGGACTAACTCGGCCCCAGCATTTT. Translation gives CASSQGTGLTRPQHF.

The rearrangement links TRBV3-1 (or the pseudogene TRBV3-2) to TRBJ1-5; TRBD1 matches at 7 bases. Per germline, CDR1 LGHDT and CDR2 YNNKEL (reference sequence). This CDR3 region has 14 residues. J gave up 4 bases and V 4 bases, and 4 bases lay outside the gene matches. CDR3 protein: CASSRDRTNQPQHF. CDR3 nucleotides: TGTGCCAGCAGCCGGGACAGAACAAATCAGCCCCAGCATTTT.

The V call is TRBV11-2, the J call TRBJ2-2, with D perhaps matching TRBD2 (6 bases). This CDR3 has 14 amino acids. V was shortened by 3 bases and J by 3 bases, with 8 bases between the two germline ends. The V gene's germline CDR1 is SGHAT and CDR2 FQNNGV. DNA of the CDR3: TGTGCCAGCAGCTTTACTAGCCACACCGGGGAGCTGTTTTTT. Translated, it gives CASSFTSHTGELFF.

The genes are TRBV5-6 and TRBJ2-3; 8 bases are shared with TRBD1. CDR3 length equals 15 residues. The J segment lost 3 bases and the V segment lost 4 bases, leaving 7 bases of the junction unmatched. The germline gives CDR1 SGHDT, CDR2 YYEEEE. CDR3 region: CASSPRTGTTDTQYF. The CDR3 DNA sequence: TGTGCCAGCAGCCCTCGGACAGGGACGACAGATACGCAGTATTTT.